This T cell receptor beta chain was sequenced during a study of blood T cell repertoires in COVID-19. On the study more broadly: Collection of acute and convalescent COVID-19 samples took place in the United States, Italy and Spain.

Original handling: Reference gene primer amplification in the assay estimated nucleated cell counts. Measured with immunoSEQ multiplex PCR; TCRdb has only the in-frame clones, and not every one. The D gene and trimming were derived from the DNA, and the V and J assignments and clone size from that table. The sample records more than 300,000 clones, 90% to 95% being singletons. This clone was detected only once. All exposed participants met a person with COVID-19 within 2 weeks before entering the study. The V and J ends lost 1 base and 4 bases respectively, with 22 bases between them. Germline V gene sequence: CDR1 KGHSY, CDR2 FQNENV. There are 18 residues in the CDR3.

This rearrangement joins TRBV16 to TRBJ1-1, with D possibly TRBD1 on 5 matching bases. This receptor was taken from a woman aged 40 to 50 who had been exposed to COVID-19. The sequenced sample consisted of PBMCs or T cells enriched from blood (not recorded which). CDR3 DNA: TGTGCCAGCAGCCAATATCTAGTGAGGGTCCAGGGAGGCACTGAAGCTTTCTTT. This encodes CASSQYLVRVQGGTEAFF.